These 18 T cell receptor beta chains came from one sample sequenced in a study of T cell repertoires in ileal Crohn's disease. The table came from immunoSEQ multiplex PCR; TCRdb's copy has only in-frame clones and leaves some out. In the table there are 5,500 to 8,000 clones, about 85% of which are singletons. Time point: inflamed ileum from the surgical specimen. The sample comprised ileal tissue. These receptors all stem from an adult with Crohn's disease.

The V call is TRBV6-1, the J call TRBJ2-7; 9 bases line up with TRBD2. This CDR3 has 15 amino acids. From germline, CDR1 is MNHNS and CDR2 SASEGT. After removal of 6 bases from V and 1 base from J, the junction contained 7 bases not matched to a gene. The CDR3 region is CASRETSGRSYEQYF. The CDR3 DNA reads TGTGCCAGCAGAGAAACTAGCGGGCGATCCTACGAGCAGTACTTC.

CDR3 sequence (DNA): TGTGCCATCAGTTCCAATTGGGGGGTCTCTGAAGCTTTCTTT. This encodes CAISSNWGVSEAFF. The chain recombines TRBV10-3 with TRBJ1-1; D may be TRBD1 (5 bases). Germline CDR1 ENHRY, CDR2 SYGVKD. The CDR3 covers 14 residues. V was cut by 5 bases and J by 6 bases, with 16 bases left in between.

J is TRBJ1-2 and V is TRBV6-6; D is unresolved. Germline-derived CDR1 and CDR2 are MNHNY and SVGAGI (reference sequence). Trimming took 2 bases from V and 3 from J, leaving 1 base between them. The CDR3 is made up of 11 amino acids. CDR3 residues: CASSYDYGYTF. CDR3 bases: TGTGCCAGCAGTTACGACTATGGCTACACCTTC.

In the case of this clone: Other nucleotide sequences from this sample produce the same CDR3. The V gene is TRBV5-6, the J gene TRBJ2-3, with TRBD2 as a possible D gene (5 bases). V lost 0 bases, J lost 4 bases, and 6 bases lay in between. This CDR3 contains 13 residues. Germline assignment: CDR1 SGHDT and CDR2 YYEEEE. Written as DNA, the CDR3 is TGTGCCAGCAGCTTGGCCGGGGCAGATACGCAGTATTTT. Its protein is CASSLAGADTQYF.

J is TRBJ2-1 and V is TRBV25-1; the D gene is possibly TRBD2 (6 bases). The CDR3 is 16 amino acids. Germline CDR1 is MGHDK and CDR2 is SYGVNS. The V end lost 4 bases, the J end lost 0 bases, and 13 bases lay between the germline ends. Written as DNA, the CDR3 is TGTGCCAGCAGTGGAAAGCGGGCGAGCTCCTACAATGAGCAGTTCTTC. It translates to CASSGKRASSYNEQFF.

The genes are TRBV4-1 and TRBJ2-1, with TRBD2 matching 13 bases. V was clipped by 4 bases and J by 7 bases; unmatched bases: 7. The CDR3 totals 16 residues. Germline CDR1 MGHRA, CDR2 YSYEKL. CDR3 bases: TGCGCCAGCAGCCCTGATGGACTAGCGGGGGTAAATGAGCAGTTCTTC. Amino acid sequence: CASSPDGLAGVNEQFF.

CDR3 sequence reads: CASSLITRPTSGLLSYNEQFF. The DNA of the CDR3 is TGCGCCAGCAGCCTTATCACCCGTCCGACTAGCGGCCTCCTCTCCTACAATGAGCAGTTCTTC. The V call is TRBV10-1, the J call TRBJ2-1, with 9 positions matching TRBD2. The ends lost 6 bases at V and 0 bases at J; junction bases unmatched: 21. Germline CDR1 WNHNN, CDR2 SYGVQD (reference sequence). The CDR3 contains 21 residues.

This rearrangement joins TRBV7-8 to TRBJ2-2; 12 bases map to TRBD2. CDR3 length: 16 amino acids. CDR1 and CDR2 from the germline V gene are SGHVS and FQNEAQ. Trimming removed 3 bases from V and 7 bases from J; junction bases left unmatched: 6. DNA of the CDR3: TGTGCCAGCAGCTTCCTAGCGGGGGGGCGTAGCGGGGAGCTGTTTTTT. It yields the protein CASSFLAGGRSGELFF.

This clone appeared a single time. The chain uses TRBV5-1 and TRBJ2-1; D is possibly TRBD2 (6 bases). Germline V gene sequence: CDR1 SGHRS, CDR2 YFSETQ. V was cut by 2 bases and J by 9 bases, with 9 bases left in between. The length of the CDR3 is 12 residues. The CDR3 sequence is CASSLLAGEQFF. In nucleotides, the CDR3 is TGCGCCAGCAGCTTACTAGCTGGTGAGCAGTTCTTC.

The chain couples TRBV18 to TRBJ2-1; perhaps TRBD1 as D (6 bases). The CDR3 extends over 15 amino acids. V lost 4 bases to trimming and J lost 4 bases, with 14 bases between them. Per germline, CDR1 KGHSH and CDR2 LQKENI. CDR3 region: CASSRLGGSYNEQFF. The CDR3 region has the DNA TGTGCCAGCTCACGGTTAGGGGGTTCGTACAATGAGCAGTTCTTC.

The chain uses TRBV7-2 and TRBJ1-6, with D unclear. In germline, CDR1 is SGHTA, CDR2 FQGNSA. V was clipped by 0 bases and J by 6 bases, with 3 bases between them. The CDR3 is 13 residues long. The CDR3 spells CASSLARNSPLHF. The CDR3 DNA reads as TGTGCCAGCAGCTTAGCGCGTAATTCACCCCTCCACTTT.

With regard to this clone: This same CDR3 is encoded by further DNA sequences in the sample. V usage is TRBV7-9 and J usage is TRBJ2-5; D unclear. The CDR3 is 12 amino acids. CDR1 is SEHNR, CDR2 FQNEAQ, per germline (reference sequence). Trimming took 5 bases from V and 4 from J, leaving 8 bases between them. The CDR3 reads CASSLLGETQYF. The DNA of the CDR3 is TGTGCCAGCAGCCTTCTAGGAGAGACCCAGTACTTC.

The chain links TRBV11-2 to TRBJ1-1; D uncertain. Per the germline V gene, CDR1 is SGHAT and CDR2 is FQNNGV. This CDR3 is 11 amino acids long. V lost 3 bases to trimming and J lost 2 bases, with 1 base between them. Here the CDR3 DNA reads TGTGCCAGCAGCTTTAACACTGAAGCTTTCTTT. Protein: CASSFNTEAFF. Filled out from reference TRBV11-2 and TRBJ1-1, the complete variable domain reads EAGVAQSPRYKIIEKRQSVAFWCNPISGHATLYWYQQILGQGPKLLIQFQNNGVVDDSQLPKDRFSAERLKGVDSTLKIQPAKLEDSAVYLCASSFNTEAFFGQGTRLTVV.

The chain is built from TRBV5-1 and TRBJ2-5, with 11 bases lining up with TRBD2. CDR1 is SGHRS, CDR2 YFSETQ, per germline. This CDR3 region has 17 residues. V gave up 1 base and J gave up 4 bases; unmatched junction bases: 9. In nucleotides, the CDR3 is TGCGCCAGCAGCTTGCTTAGCGGGGGGGTCCTTGGAGAGACCCAGTACTTC. It translates to CASSLLSGGVLGETQYF. Full variable domain (remainder filled in from reference TRBV5-1 and TRBJ2-5): KAGVTQTPRYLIKTRGQQVTLSCSPISGHRSVSWYQQTPGQGLQFLFEYFSETQRNKGNFPGRFSGRQFSNSRSEMNVSTLELGDSALYLCASSLLSGGVLGETQYFGPGTRLLVL.

The J gene is TRBJ1-4, the V gene TRBV15; D not certain. The V gene lost 1 base and the J gene lost 0 bases, with 6 bases spanning the gap. Germline V gene data show CDR1 as LNHNV and CDR2 as YYDKDF (reference sequence). The CDR3 is made up of 15 amino acids. The DNA for the CDR3 is TGTGCCACCAGCAGAGCGGGTGCAACTAATGAAAAACTGTTTTTT. It specifies CATSRAGATNEKLFF. Filled out from reference TRBV15 and TRBJ1-4, the complete variable domain reads DAMVIQNPRYQVTQFGKPVTLSCSQTLNHNVMYWYQQKSSQAPKLLFHYYDKDFNNEADTPDNFQSRRPNTSFCFLDIRSPGLGDTAMYLCATSRAGATNEKLFFGSGTQLSVL.

V usage is TRBV11-2 and J usage is TRBJ2-1; D is uncertain. The length of the CDR3 is 14 residues. In germline, CDR1 is SGHAT, CDR2 FQNNGV. Trimming took 8 bases from V and 0 from J, leaving 11 bases between them. CDR3 residues: CASAAISSYNEQFF. DNA of the CDR3: TGTGCCAGCGCGGCAATCAGCTCCTACAATGAGCAGTTCTTC. The variable domain in full, with the rest retrieved from reference TRBV11-2 and TRBJ2-1, is EAGVAQSPRYKIIEKRQSVAFWCNPISGHATLYWYQQILGQGPKLLIQFQNNGVVDDSQLPKDRFSAERLKGVDSTLKIQPAKLEDSAVYLCASAAISSYNEQFFGPGTRLTVL.

This rearrangement joins TRBV19 to TRBJ2-3, with D perhaps matching TRBD1 or TRBD2 (6 bases each). Deletions cut 6 bases from V and 1 base from J, with 14 bases between. CDR1 and CDR2 (germline): LNHDA, SQIVND (reference sequence). The CDR3 loop spans 15 amino acids. The CDR3 loop is CASSVGGGRTDTQYF. As DNA, the CDR3 is TGTGCCAGTAGCGTGGGGGGCGGGCGCACAGATACGCAGTATTTT.

The chain uses TRBV30 and TRBJ1-6, with D hard to call. V lost 3 bases and J lost 7, with 13 bases in between. This CDR3 is 14 amino acids long. Looked up from germline, CDR1 is GTSNPN and CDR2 is SVGIG (reference sequence). The CDR3, as DNA: TGTGCCTGGAGGGCGGGTAGAGCCAATTCACCCCTCCACTTT. It is translated as CAWRAGRANSPLHF.